This TCR beta chain was documented in a study of graft-versus-host responses after intestinal transplantation. Study-level results: Individuals who had graft-donor T cell macrochimerism had allografts that showed high graft-versus-host to host-versus-graft clonal ratios. The authors found GvH clones in recipient marrow, some appearing first in ileum or blood.

Assay: immunoSEQ multiplex PCR; the TCRdb copy retains only in-frame clones and omits some. The table records over 80,000 clones, 90% to 95% of them present only once. This CDR3 has 12 amino acids. Germline V CDR1 and CDR2: ENHRY, SYGVKD. V lost 4 bases and J lost 3, with 3 bases in between. Points on this clone: Its target is unknown.

The chain combines TRBV10-3 with TRBJ2-2; no clear D. The starting material was unstimulated CD4+ T cells sorted from spleen or lymph node cells, obtained before transplant. The TCR was taken from a human donor who was the organ donor for an intestinal transplant. CDR3 nucleotide sequence: TGTGCCATCAGTGTCGACACCGGGGAGCTGTTTTTT. It encodes CAISVDTGELFF.